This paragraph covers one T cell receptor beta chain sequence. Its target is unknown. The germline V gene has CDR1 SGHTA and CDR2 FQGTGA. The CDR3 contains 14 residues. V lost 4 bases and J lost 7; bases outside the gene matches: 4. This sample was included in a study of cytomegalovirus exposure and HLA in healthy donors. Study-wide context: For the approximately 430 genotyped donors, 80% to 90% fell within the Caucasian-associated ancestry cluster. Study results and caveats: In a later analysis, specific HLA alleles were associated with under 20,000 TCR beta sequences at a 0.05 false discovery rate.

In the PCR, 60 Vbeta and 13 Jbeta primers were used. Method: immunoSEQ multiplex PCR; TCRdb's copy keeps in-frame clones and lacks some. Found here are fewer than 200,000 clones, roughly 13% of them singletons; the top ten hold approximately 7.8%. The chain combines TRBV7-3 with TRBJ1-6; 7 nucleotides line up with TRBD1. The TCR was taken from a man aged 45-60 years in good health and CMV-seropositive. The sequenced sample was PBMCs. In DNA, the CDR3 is TGTGCCAGCAGCTCGACAGGGCGGAATTCACCCCTCCACTTT. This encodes CASSSTGRNSPLHF.